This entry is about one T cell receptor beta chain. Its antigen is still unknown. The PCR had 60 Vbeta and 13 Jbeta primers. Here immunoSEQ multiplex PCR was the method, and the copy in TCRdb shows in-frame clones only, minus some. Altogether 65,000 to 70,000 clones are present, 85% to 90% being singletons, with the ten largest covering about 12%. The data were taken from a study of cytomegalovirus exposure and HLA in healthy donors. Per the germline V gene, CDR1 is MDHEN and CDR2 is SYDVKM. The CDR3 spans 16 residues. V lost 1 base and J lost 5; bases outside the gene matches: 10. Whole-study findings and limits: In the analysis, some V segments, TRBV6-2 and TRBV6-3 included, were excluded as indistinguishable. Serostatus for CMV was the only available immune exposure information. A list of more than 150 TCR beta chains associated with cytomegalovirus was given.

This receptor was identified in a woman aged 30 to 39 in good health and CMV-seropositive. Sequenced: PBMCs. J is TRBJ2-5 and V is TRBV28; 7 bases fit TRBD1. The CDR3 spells CASSLSGIGGRETQYF. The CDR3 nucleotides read TGTGCCAGCAGTTTATCCGGGATAGGGGGCCGGGAGACCCAGTACTTC.